The 6 T cell receptor beta chains in this list originate from one sample, sequenced in a study of persistence of HIV-infected CD4 T cells. The libraries were made with immunoSEQ version 4 in survey mode. Sequenced by immunoSEQ multiplex PCR; TCRdb stores in-frame clones only, minus some. The table includes 30,000 to 45,000 clones, around 80% detected once. The antigens for these receptors are not known. The stimulus was lysate of CMV-infected fibroblasts, around 9.3 ug/mL. CD40L-negative CD69-negative CD45RO-high memory CD4+ T cells were sorted as populations depleted of antigen-responding cells. The sample in question was CD4+ T cells sorted from PBMCs after approximately 18-hour stimulation, obtained from a patient who received antiretroviral therapy. All receptors come from an adult man with HIV who was CMV-seropositive.

The V gene is TRBV18, the J gene TRBJ1-4; 7 positions match TRBD1. V was clipped by 5 bases and J by 7 bases; unmatched bases: 10. The CDR3 totals 15 residues. CDR1 and CDR2 (germline): KGHSH, LQKENI. The CDR3 DNA sequence: TGTGCCAGCTCAACAACAGGGGTACGCGGTGAAAAACTGTTTTTT. This translates into CASSTTGVRGEKLFF.

The V and J genes are TRBV19 and TRBJ1-5, with 8 bases fitting TRBD1. V was pared by 5 bases and J by 4 bases, with 10 bases of the junction left unmatched. Germline lookup yields CDR1 LNHDA and CDR2 SQIVND (reference sequence). The CDR3 has 16 amino acids. CDR3 DNA sequence: TGTGCCAGTAGTTTATTAATGGGGACAGGTAATCAGCCCCAGCATTTT. Translated: CASSLLMGTGNQPQHF.

The CDR3 nucleotides read TGCGCCATATTAGCGGGGGTGAACACCGGGGAGCTGTTTTTT. Amino acids: CAILAGVNTGELFF. The J gene is TRBJ2-2, the V gene TRBV10-2; the match to TRBD2 covers 9 bases. The germline V gene has CDR1 WSHSY and CDR2 SAAADI. The CDR3 runs 14 residues. The trim removed 10 bases at V and 1 base at J, leaving 4 bases unmatched.

The chain has TRBV18 and TRBJ1-5; TRBD1 matches at 7 bases. In germline, CDR1 is KGHSH, CDR2 LQKENI. The CDR3 has 15 amino acids. V gave up 2 bases and J gave up 1 base; unmatched junction bases: 2. DNA for the CDR3: TGTGCCAGCTCACCAGGGACAGCCAGCAATCAGCCCCAGCATTTT. Encoded protein: CASSPGTASNQPQHF. The full variable domain, its missing parts supplied by reference TRBV18 and TRBJ1-5, is NAGVMQNPRHLVRRRGQEARLRCSPMKGHSHVYWYRQLPEEGLKFMVYLQKENIIDESGMPKERFSAEFPKEGPSILRIQQVVRGDSAAYFCASSPGTASNQPQHFGDGTRLSIL.

This chain links TRBV7-3 with TRBJ2-6; no clear D. Germline CDR1 is SGHTA and CDR2 is FQGTGA. Trimming removed 0 bases from V and 4 bases from J, with 16 bases in between. This CDR3 comprises 18 residues. This CDR3 reads CASSLTRGVTTGANVLTF. The CDR3 bases are TGTGCCAGCAGCTTAACGCGCGGCGTTACGACCGGGGCCAACGTCCTGACTTTC.

The chain carries TRBV2 and TRBJ1-5, with 9 bases matching TRBD1. The CDR3 consists of 14 residues. The V gene's germline CDR1 is SNHLY and CDR2 FYNNEI. V dropped 6 bases and J dropped 5; count of bases not matched to a gene: 5. The CDR3 spells CASSLGQGHQPQHF. Here the CDR3 DNA reads TGTGCCAGCAGCCTGGGACAGGGACATCAGCCCCAGCATTTT. Using reference TRBV2 and TRBJ1-5 for the parts outside the CDR3, the full variable domain is EPEVTQTPSHQVTQMGQEVILRCVPISNHLYFYWYRQILGQKVEFLVSFYNNEISEKSEIFDDQFSVERPDGSNFTLKIRSTKLEDSAMYFCASSLGQGHQPQHFGDGTRLSIL.